The clone carrying this TCR beta chain has just a few counts. Its cognate antigen is unknown. One heparinised draw of blood, averaging around 100 mL, came from each donor. Germline V gives CDR1 SNHLY, CDR2 FYNNEI. V was clipped by 5 bases and J by 6 bases, with 16 bases between them. The CDR3 has 14 amino acids. These data belong to a study of beta chain features in type 1 diabetes. Study-wide context: Healthy donors and patients showed comparable age, gender and cell yields. Sorted cells examined across all samples numbered roughly 99,000,000.

Every isolated RNA sample was fully reverse transcribed, so sequencing captured expressed TCRB transcripts. Sequencing used immunoSEQ multiplex PCR; TCRdb keeps in-frame clones, though not all of them. The sample carries around 40,000 clones, over 60% recorded once. Study-wide results and limits: In the patient group, naive, central memory and Treg TCRB repertoires seemed more alike than in the healthy donor group. All four CD4+ subsets from Type 1 diabetes patients carried moderately but significantly shorter TCRB CDR3s.

This rearrangement joins TRBV2 to TRBJ1-2, with D possibly TRBD1 on 6 matching bases. The sequenced material came from Tregs from blood. The sequence was collected from a young woman with type 1 diabetes. CDR3 nucleotide sequence: TGTGCCAGCAGTCCAAGCGGGGGGGCGGATGGCTACACCTTC. It translates to CASSPSGGADGYTF.